This T cell receptor (beta chain) was profiled in a study of CD8 T cells in Susac syndrome. All included Susac syndrome patients satisfied recently defined diagnostic criteria for definite or probable disease. The RNA input was 0.5 to 1 ug, and it was reverse transcribed with random hexamers. MiXCR, run by TCRdb on the immunoSEQ multiplex PCR reads, gives a single entry per CDR3 protein. The table lists 95,000 to 150,000 distinct CDR3 sequences, just under 95% of them singletons, with about 0.28% in the top ten. Trimming pared 2 bases from V and 5 bases from J, leaving 12 bases between. Per germline, CDR1 MGHRA and CDR2 YSYEKL. The CDR3 is made up of 15 amino acids.

The clonotype comes from a human donor with Susac syndrome. The V call is TRBV4-1, the J call TRBJ1-4, with D unclear. Material for sequencing was CD8+ T cells from PBMCs. CDR3 sequence: CASSQLLRPNEKLFF. DNA for the CDR3: TGCGCCAGCAGCCAACTGTTACGGCCGAATGAAAAACTGTTTTTT.